This is a list of T cell receptor beta chains from one sample in a study of human T cells and chemical hapten exposure. TCRdb redid the calling of the RACE reads with MiXCR, one entry per CDR3 protein. The sample records under 300,000 distinct CDR3 sequences, about 9.4% being singletons. The sample consisted of whole blood, taken in connection with sensitization to the hapten diphenylcyclopropenone (DPC). All receptors come from a woman aged 40-49 years with alopecia areata. Some clones in this sample may be carry-over from other donors' samples. The CDR3 runs from the conserved cysteine through the conserved F or W. The order of the fields is clone size, J gene, V gene, D gene, CDR3 DNA, CDR3 protein. D genes are given only for firm matches. Clone size is not always given. Where it is, it says once, few, many or a class for expanded clones.

clone_size: many
j_call: TRBJ1-1
v_call: TRBV4-2
d_call: .
cdr3_nt: TGTGCCAGCAGCCAAGATGTGGCAGGGTCGAACACTGAAGCTTTCTTT
cdr3_aa: CASSQDVAGSNTEAFF

clone_size: .
j_call: TRBJ1-2
v_call: TRBV6-6
d_call: TRBD1
cdr3_nt: TGTGCCAGCAGCGGACAGGGGATTAACTATGGCTACACCTTC
cdr3_aa: CASSGQGINYGYTF

clone_size: .
j_call: TRBJ2-7
v_call: TRBV6-2/TRBV6-3
d_call: .
cdr3_nt: TGTGCCAGCAGGTTCTGGTACGAGCAGTACTTC
cdr3_aa: CASRFWYEQYF

clone_size: .
j_call: TRBJ2-2
v_call: TRBV19
d_call: .
cdr3_nt: TGTGCCAGTAGTTTTTTGATGGGAGACACCGGGGAGCTGTTTTTT
cdr3_aa: CASSFLMGDTGELFF

clone_size: .
j_call: TRBJ1-2
v_call: TRBV13
d_call: TRBD1
cdr3_nt: TGTGCCAGCAGCTGGAAGAACCGGGACAGGGGCAACTATGGCTACACCTTC
cdr3_aa: CASSWKNRDRGNYGYTF

clone_size: few
j_call: TRBJ2-3
v_call: TRBV5-1
d_call: .
cdr3_nt: TGCGCCAGCAGCTGGGACACCAGCACAGATACGCAGTATTTT
cdr3_aa: CASSWDTSTDTQYF

clone_size: .
j_call: TRBJ1-6
v_call: TRBV28
d_call: .
cdr3_nt: TGTGCCAGCACCTCCCCAAAAGTAGCCTATAATTCACCCCTCCACTTT
cdr3_aa: CASTSPKVAYNSPLHF

clone_size: many
j_call: TRBJ2-1
v_call: TRBV6-5
d_call: .
cdr3_nt: TGTGCCAGCAGTTACTCGACTCGAAGGGGGATGGTGATCCGGGACAATGAGCAGTTCTTC
cdr3_aa: CASSYSTRRGMVIRDNEQFF

clone_size: many
j_call: TRBJ2-1
v_call: TRBV12-3/TRBV12-4
d_call: TRBD2
cdr3_nt: TGTGCCAGCAGTTCCGGGACTAGCGGCTACAATGAGCAGTTCTTC
cdr3_aa: CASSSGTSGYNEQFF

clone_size: few
j_call: TRBJ1-6
v_call: TRBV6-5
d_call: .
cdr3_nt: TGTGCCAGCAGTTACTCGATTCCGGAAAATTCACCCCTCCACTTT
cdr3_aa: CASSYSIPENSPLHF

clone_size: .
j_call: TRBJ2-7
v_call: TRBV6-6
d_call: .
cdr3_nt: TGTGCCAGCAGTTTCGACGGGAACGAGCAGTACTTC
cdr3_aa: CASSFDGNEQYF

clone_size: .
j_call: TRBJ2-3
v_call: TRBV6-5
d_call: TRBD1
cdr3_nt: TGTGCCAGCAGGCCACAGGGGGTGACAGATACGCAGTATTTT
cdr3_aa: CASRPQGVTDTQYF

clone_size: .
j_call: TRBJ2-2
v_call: TRBV12-3/TRBV12-4
d_call: .
cdr3_nt: TGTGCCAGCAGTTTCCAGGGTTTGGCCGGGGAGCTGTTTTTT
cdr3_aa: CASSFQGLAGELFF

clone_size: few
j_call: TRBJ2-7
v_call: TRBV20-1
d_call: TRBD2
cdr3_nt: TGCAGTGCCAGAACTAGCGGTAGGACCTACGAGCAGTACTTC
cdr3_aa: CSARTSGRTYEQYF

clone_size: many
j_call: TRBJ1-1
v_call: TRBV28
d_call: .
cdr3_nt: TGTGCCAGCAGTTTAACAACAGGGCTGACTGAAGCTTTCTTT
cdr3_aa: CASSLTTGLTEAFF

clone_size: .
j_call: TRBJ2-7
v_call: TRBV2
d_call: TRBD2
cdr3_nt: TGTGCCAGCACTGCAGGACTAGCGGGAGTCCTGAGCGAGCAGTACTTC
cdr3_aa: CASTAGLAGVLSEQYF